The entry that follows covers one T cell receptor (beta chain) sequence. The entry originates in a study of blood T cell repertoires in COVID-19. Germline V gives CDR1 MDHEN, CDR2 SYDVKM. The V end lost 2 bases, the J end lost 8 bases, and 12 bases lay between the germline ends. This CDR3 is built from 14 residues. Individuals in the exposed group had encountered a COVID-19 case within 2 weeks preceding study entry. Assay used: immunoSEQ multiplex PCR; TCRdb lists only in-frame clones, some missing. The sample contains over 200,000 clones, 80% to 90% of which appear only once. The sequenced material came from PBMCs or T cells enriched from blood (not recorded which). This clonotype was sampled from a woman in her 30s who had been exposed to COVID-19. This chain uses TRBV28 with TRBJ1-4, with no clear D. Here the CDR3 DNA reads TGTGCCAGCAGTTTAAGAGGGAAGATGGAAAAACTGTTTTTT. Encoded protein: CASSLRGKMEKLFF. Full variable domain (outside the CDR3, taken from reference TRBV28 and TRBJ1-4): DVKVTQSSRYLVKRTGEKVFLECVQDMDHENMFWYRQDPGLGLRLIYFSYDVKMKEKGDIPEGYSVSREKKERFSLILESASTNQTSMYLCASSLRGKMEKLFFGSGTQLSVL.